The sequence of this T cell receptor beta chain was determined in a study of blood T cell repertoires in COVID-19. Study-wide background: COVID-19 samples collected from the United States, Italy and Spain covered acute and convalescent phases. T cells, B-cell-depleted T cells, or PBMCs provided the cDNA or gDNA that served as material.

Original data processing: Estimation of nucleated cell counts relied on the amplification of reference gene primers. Only in-frame clones appear in the TCRdb table, and some are missing; sequencing was by immunoSEQ multiplex PCR. D and trimming come from the DNA, and the V and J calls and clone size come from that table. The data hold over 200,000 clones, with under 90% observed a single time. Germline lookup yields CDR1 MNHEY and CDR2 SVGAGI. This CDR3 region has 12 residues. V was clipped by 2 bases and J by 8 bases; unmatched bases: 1. This receptor was taken from a woman in her thirties or forties with active or convalescent COVID-19. The source material was peripheral blood. The chain joins TRBV6-5 to TRBJ1-2; TRBD1 agrees at 8 bases. The CDR3 region has the DNA TGTGCCAGCAGTTACAGGGACAGGGGCTACACCTTC. It codes for CASSYRDRGYTF.